This T cell receptor beta chain was profiled in a study of T cell repertoires in cytomegalovirus infection. Regarding the study as a whole: There were HLA-C-restricted CMV-specific TCR beta clonotypes dominating the ex vivo response.

On this clonotype itself: Its antigen is currently unknown.

TCRdb analysed the reads with MiXCR anew, one entry per CDR3 protein. The table lists about 180,000 distinct CDR3 sequences, about 18% of them singletons. Sequencing input: CD8+ T cells from PBMCs. This TCR was sampled from a human donor in good health (CMV status not recorded). Some clones in this sample may be carry-over from other donors' samples.

The CDR3, as DNA: TGTGCCAGCAGTTACTCGGGCGGCTCCTACGAGCAGTACTTC. It specifies CASSYSGGSYEQYF. The chain joins TRBV6-5 to TRBJ2-7; unclear D gene. The length of the CDR3 is 14 residues. The germline V and J ends were trimmed by 0 bases and 0 bases, with 6 bases remaining between them. The germline V gene encodes CDR1 MNHEY and CDR2 SVGAGI.